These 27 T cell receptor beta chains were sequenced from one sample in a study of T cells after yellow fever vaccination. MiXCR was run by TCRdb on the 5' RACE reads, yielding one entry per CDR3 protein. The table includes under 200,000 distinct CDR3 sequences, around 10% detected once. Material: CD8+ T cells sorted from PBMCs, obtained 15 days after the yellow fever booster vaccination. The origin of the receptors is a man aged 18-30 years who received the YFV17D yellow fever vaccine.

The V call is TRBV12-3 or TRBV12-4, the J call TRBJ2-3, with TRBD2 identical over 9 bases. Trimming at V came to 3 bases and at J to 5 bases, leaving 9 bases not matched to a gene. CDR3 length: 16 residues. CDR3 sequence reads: CASSFTLAGDEDTQYF. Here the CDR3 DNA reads TGTGCCAGCAGTTTTACACTAGCGGGCGATGAAGATACGCAGTATTTT.

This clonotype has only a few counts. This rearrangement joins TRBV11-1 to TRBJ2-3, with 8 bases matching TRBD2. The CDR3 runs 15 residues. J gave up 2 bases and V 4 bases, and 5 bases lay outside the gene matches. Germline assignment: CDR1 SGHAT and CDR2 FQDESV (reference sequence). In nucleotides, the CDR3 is TGTGCCAGCAGCTCTCAGCGGGGGTTCACAGATACGCAGTATTTT. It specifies CASSSQRGFTDTQYF.

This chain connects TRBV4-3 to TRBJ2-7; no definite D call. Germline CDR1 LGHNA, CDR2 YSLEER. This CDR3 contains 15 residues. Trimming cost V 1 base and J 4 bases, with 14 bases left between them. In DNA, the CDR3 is TGCGCCAGCAGCCAAGGGAGCTGGGGATCATACGAGCAGTACTTC. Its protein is CASSQGSWGSYEQYF.

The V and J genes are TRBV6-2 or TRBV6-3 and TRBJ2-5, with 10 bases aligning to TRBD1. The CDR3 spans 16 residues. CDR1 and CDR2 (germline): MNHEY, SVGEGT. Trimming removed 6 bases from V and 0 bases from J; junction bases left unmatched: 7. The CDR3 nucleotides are TGTGCCAGCAGCCCTTGGACAGGGGGGAACCAAGAGACCCAGTACTTC. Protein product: CASSPWTGGNQETQYF.

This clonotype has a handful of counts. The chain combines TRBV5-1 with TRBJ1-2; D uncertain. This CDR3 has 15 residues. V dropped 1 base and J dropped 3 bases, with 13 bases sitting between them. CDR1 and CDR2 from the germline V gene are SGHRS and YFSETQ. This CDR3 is CASSLRWQDDYGYTF. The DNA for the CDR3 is TGCGCCAGCAGCTTGCGGTGGCAGGACGACTATGGCTACACCTTC.

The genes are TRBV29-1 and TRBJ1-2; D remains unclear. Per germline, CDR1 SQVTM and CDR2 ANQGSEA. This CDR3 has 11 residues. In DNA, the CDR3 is TGCACCTCAAGGGAGGGAGCCGGCTACACCTTC. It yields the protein CTSREGAGYTF.

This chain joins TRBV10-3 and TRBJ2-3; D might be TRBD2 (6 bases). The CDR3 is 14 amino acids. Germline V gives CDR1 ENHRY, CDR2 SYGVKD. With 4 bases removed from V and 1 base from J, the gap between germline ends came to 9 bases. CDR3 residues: CAISGSGGTDTQYF. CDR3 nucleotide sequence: TGTGCCATCAGTGGCTCGGGGGGCACAGATACGCAGTATTTT.

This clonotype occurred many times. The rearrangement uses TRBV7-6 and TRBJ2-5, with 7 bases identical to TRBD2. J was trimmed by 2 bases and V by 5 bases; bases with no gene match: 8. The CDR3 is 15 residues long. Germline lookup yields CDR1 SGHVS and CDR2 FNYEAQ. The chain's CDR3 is CASSPRLARQETQYF. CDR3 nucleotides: TGTGCCAGCAGCCCCCGACTAGCTCGTCAAGAGACCCAGTACTTC.

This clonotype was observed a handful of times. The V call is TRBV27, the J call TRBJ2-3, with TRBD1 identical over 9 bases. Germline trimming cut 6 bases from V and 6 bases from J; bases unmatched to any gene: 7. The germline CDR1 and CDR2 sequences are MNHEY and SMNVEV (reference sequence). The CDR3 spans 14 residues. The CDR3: CASRRTGVGDTQYF. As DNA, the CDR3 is TGTGCCAGCAGACGGACAGGGGTAGGGGATACGCAGTATTTT.

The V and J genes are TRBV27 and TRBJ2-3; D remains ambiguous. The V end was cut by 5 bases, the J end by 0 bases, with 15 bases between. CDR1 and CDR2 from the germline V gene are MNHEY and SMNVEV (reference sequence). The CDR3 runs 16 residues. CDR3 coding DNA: TGTGCCAGCAGTCCCGCCTGGGCAGCTAGCACAGATACGCAGTATTTT. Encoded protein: CASSPAWAASTDTQYF.

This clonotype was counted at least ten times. This CDR3 reads CASSVRDKRGNEQFF. As DNA, the CDR3 is TGTGCCAGTAGTGTCCGGGACAAGCGGGGCAATGAGCAGTTCTTC. The chain uses TRBV19 and TRBJ2-1, with TRBD2 as a possible D gene (7 bases). The length of the CDR3 is 15 residues. Germline V gene sequence: CDR1 LNHDA, CDR2 SQIVND (reference sequence). V was pared by 5 bases and J by 6 bases, with 17 bases between. The variable domain in full, completed from reference TRBV19 and TRBJ2-1, reads DGGITQSPKYLFRKEGQNVTLSCEQNLNHDAMYWYRQDPGQGLRLIYYSQIVNDFQKGDIAEGYSVSREKKESFPLTVTSAQKNPTAFYLCASSVRDKRGNEQFFGPGTRLTVL.

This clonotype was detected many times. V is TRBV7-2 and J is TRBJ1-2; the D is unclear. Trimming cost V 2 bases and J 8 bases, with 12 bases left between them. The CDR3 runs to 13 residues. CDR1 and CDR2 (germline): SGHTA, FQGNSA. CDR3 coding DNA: TGTGCCAGCAGCTTACTGGCGGGAGAGGGCTACACCTTC. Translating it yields CASSLLAGEGYTF.

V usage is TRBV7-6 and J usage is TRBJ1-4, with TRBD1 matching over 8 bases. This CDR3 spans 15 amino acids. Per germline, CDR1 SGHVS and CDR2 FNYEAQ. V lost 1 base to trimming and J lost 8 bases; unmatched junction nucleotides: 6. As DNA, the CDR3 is TGTGCCAGCAGCTTAGGGGCAGGGGGCTACGAAAAACTGTTTTTT. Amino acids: CASSLGAGGYEKLFF. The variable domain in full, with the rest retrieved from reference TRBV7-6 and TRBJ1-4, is GAGVSQSPRYKVTKRGQDVALRCDPISGHVSLYWYRQALGQGPEFLTYFNYEAQQDKSGLPNDRFSAERPEGSISTLTIQRTEQRDSAMYRCASSLGAGGYEKLFFGSGTQLSVL.

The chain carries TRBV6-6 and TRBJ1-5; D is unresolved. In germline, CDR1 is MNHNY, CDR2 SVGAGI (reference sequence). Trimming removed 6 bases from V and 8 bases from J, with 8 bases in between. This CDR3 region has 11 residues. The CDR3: CASSSLEPQHF. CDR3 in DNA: TGTGCCAGCAGCTCCCTTGAGCCCCAGCATTTT.

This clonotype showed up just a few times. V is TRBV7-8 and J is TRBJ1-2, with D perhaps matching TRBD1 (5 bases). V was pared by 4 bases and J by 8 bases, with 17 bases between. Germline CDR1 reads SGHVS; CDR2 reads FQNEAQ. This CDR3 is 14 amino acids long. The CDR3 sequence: CASSSSGGSYGYTF. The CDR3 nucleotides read TGTGCCAGCAGCTCATCGGGGGGATCCTACGGCTACACCTTC.

CDR3 in amino acids: CASSQADSDNEQFF. The CDR3 nucleotides read TGCGCCAGCAGCCAGGCGGACAGCGACAATGAGCAGTTCTTC. The rearrangement uses TRBV4-1 and TRBJ2-1; the D gene is possibly TRBD1 (6 bases). CDR1 and CDR2 (germline): MGHRA, YSYEKL. The CDR3 runs 14 residues. V was trimmed by 3 bases and J by 5 bases, leaving 11 bases between them.

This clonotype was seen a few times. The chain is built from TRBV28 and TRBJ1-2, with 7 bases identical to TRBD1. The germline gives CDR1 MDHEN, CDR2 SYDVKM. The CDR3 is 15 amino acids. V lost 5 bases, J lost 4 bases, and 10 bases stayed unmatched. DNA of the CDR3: TGTGCCAGCAGTCCACAGACAGGGAGTGGCTATGGCTACACCTTC. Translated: CASSPQTGSGYGYTF.

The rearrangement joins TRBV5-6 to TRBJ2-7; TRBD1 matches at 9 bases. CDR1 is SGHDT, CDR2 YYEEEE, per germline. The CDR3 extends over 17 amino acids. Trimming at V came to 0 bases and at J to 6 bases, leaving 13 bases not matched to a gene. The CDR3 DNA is TGTGCCAGCAGCTTGGTTCGGGGACAGGGAGGGAGCGTCGAGCAGTACTTC. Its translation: CASSLVRGQGGSVEQYF.

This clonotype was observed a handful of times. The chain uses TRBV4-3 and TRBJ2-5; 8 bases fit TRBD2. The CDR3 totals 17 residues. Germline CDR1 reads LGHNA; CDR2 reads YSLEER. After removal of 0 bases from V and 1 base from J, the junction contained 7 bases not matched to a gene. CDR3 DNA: TGCGCCAGCAGCCAAGAAGTACGGGGGGGGCTCCAAGAGACCCAGTACTTC. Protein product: CASSQEVRGGLQETQYF.

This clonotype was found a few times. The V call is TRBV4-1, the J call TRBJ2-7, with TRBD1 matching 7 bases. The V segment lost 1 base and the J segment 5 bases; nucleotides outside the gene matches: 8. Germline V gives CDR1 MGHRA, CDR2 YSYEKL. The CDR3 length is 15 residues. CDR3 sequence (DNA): TGCGCCAGCAGCCAAGTCTGGTCAGGGGGTGACGAGCAGTACGTC. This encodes CASSQVWSGGDEQYV.

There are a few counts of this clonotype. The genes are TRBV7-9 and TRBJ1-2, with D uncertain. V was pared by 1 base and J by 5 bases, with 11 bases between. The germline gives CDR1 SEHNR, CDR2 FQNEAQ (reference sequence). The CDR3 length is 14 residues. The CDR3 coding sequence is TGTGCCAGCAGCTTAGTATCACGGGGATATGGCTACACCTTC. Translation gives CASSLVSRGYGYTF.

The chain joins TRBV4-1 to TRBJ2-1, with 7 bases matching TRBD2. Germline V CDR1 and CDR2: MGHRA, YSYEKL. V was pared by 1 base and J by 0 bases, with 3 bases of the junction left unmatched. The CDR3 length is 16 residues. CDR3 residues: CASSQVAGRSYNEQFF. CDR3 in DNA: TGCGCCAGCAGCCAAGTAGCGGGTCGCTCCTACAATGAGCAGTTCTTC.

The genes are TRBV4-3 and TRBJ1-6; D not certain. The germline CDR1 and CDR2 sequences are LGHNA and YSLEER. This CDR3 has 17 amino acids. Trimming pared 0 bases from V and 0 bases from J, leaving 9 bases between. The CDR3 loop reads CASSQDTVLSYNSPLHF. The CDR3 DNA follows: TGCGCCAGCAGCCAAGATACGGTTCTCTCCTATAATTCACCCCTCCACTTT.

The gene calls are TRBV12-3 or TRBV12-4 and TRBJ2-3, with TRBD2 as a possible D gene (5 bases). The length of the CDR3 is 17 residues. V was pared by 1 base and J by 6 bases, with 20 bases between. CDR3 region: CASSLGARLRHFDTQYF. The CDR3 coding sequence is TGTGCCAGCAGTTTAGGGGCACGACTACGACACTTTGATACGCAGTATTTT.

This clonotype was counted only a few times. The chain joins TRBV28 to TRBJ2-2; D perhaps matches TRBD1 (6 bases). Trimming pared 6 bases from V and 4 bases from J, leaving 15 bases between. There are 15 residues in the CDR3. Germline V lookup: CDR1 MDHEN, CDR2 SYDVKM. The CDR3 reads CASSPPTGSTGELFF. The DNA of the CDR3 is TGTGCCAGCAGCCCACCTACAGGGTCCACCGGGGAGCTGTTTTTT.

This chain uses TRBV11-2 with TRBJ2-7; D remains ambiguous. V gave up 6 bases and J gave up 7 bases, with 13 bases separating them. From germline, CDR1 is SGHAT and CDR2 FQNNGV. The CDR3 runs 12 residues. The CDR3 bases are TGTGCCAGCAGTCCCTCTTGGGATGAGCAGTACTTC. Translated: CASSPSWDEQYF.

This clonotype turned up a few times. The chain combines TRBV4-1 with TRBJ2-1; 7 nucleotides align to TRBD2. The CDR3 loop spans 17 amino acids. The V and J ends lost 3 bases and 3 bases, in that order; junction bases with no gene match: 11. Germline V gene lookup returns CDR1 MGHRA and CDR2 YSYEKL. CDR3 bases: TGCGCCAGCAGCCAGGGGGAGACTAGCCCCCACTACAATGAGCAGTTCTTC. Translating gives CASSQGETSPHYNEQFF.